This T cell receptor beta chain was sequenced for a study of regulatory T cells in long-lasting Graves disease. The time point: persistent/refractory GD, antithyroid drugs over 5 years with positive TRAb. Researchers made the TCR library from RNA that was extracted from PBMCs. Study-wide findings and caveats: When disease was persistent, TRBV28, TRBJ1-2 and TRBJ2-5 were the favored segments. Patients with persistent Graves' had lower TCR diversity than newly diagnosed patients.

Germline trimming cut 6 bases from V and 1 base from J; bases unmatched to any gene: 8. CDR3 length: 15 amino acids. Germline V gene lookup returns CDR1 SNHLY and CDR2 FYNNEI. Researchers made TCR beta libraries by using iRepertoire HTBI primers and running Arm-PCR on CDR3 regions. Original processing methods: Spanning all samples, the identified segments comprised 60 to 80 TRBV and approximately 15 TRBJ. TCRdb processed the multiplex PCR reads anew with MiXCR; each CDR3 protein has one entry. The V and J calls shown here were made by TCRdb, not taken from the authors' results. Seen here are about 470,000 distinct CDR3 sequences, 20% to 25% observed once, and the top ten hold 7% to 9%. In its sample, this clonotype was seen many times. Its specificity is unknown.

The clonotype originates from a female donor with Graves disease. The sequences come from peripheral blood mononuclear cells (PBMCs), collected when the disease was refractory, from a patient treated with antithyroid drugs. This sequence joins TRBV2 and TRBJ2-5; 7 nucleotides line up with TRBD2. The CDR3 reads CASRTAGVFQETQYF. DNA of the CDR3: TGTGCCAGCAGGACGGCGGGGGTCTTCCAAGAGACCCAGTACTTC.